This is a list of T cell receptor beta chains from one sample in a study of CD8 T cells in ankylosing spondylitis. Each CDR3 protein gets one entry after TCRdb re-called the 5' RACE reads with MiXCR. The sample has 650,000 to 800,000 distinct CDR3 sequences; around 17% are singletons. The sample consisted of blood, either unsorted or a sorted T cell fraction (not recorded which). Receptors originate from a male donor with ankylosing spondylitis. Both conserved end residues are part of each CDR3. The order of the fields is V gene, clone size, D gene, J gene, CDR3 DNA, CDR3 protein. The D gene is left open where the match is weak. Clone sizes are given selectively: once, few, many, or a class where the clone is expanded.

V gene: TRBV5-1
clone size: -
D gene: -
J gene: TRBJ2-2
CDR3 DNA: TGCGCCAGCAGCTTGTTGCCGGAGACCGGGGAGCTGTTTTTT
CDR3 protein: CASSLLPETGELFF

V gene: TRBV12-3/TRBV12-4
clone size: -
D gene: TRBD2
J gene: TRBJ2-2
CDR3 DNA: TGTGCCAGCAGTTTCGACGCGGGAGTCCCCGGGGAGCTGTTTTTT
CDR3 protein: CASSFDAGVPGELFF

V gene: TRBV28
clone size: few
D gene: -
J gene: TRBJ1-3
CDR3 DNA: TGTGCCAGCAGTCCTGGGGCAGGTGCAAACTCTGGAAACACCATATATTTT
CDR3 protein: CASSPGAGANSGNTIYF

V gene: TRBV5-1
clone size: few
D gene: TRBD2
J gene: TRBJ2-7
CDR3 DNA: TGCGCCAGCAGCTTGACTAGCGGGAGCGTCGAGCAGTACTTC
CDR3 protein: CASSLTSGSVEQYF

V gene: TRBV7-3
clone size: -
D gene: TRBD2
J gene: TRBJ2-3
CDR3 DNA: TGTGCCAGCAGCCCAAGCGGACTAGCGACAGATACGCAGTATTTT
CDR3 protein: CASSPSGLATDTQYF

V gene: TRBV5-1
clone size: few
D gene: TRBD2
J gene: TRBJ2-7
CDR3 DNA: TGCGCCAGCAGCTTATCCACTAGCGGCTACGAGCAGTACTTC
CDR3 protein: CASSLSTSGYEQYF

V gene: TRBV19
clone size: -
D gene: TRBD1
J gene: TRBJ1-2
CDR3 DNA: TGTGCCAGTAGTATTGTGGGACAGTACAGGACCTATCCCAACTATGGCTACACCTTC
CDR3 protein: CASSIVGQYRTYPNYGYTF

V gene: TRBV27
clone size: few
D gene: TRBD2
J gene: TRBJ2-7
CDR3 DNA: TGTGCCAGCAGTGCCTGGGGACTAGCGGGCTACGAGCAGTACTTC
CDR3 protein: CASSAWGLAGYEQYF

V gene: TRBV6-1
clone size: -
D gene: TRBD2
J gene: TRBJ2-1
CDR3 DNA: TGTGCCAGCGGATCTAGCGGGGGCTACAATGAGCAGTTCTTC
CDR3 protein: CASGSSGGYNEQFF

V gene: TRBV4-1
clone size: -
D gene: TRBD1
J gene: TRBJ2-1
CDR3 DNA: TGCGCCAGCAGCCTCCGGACAGGGGAATACAATGAGCAGTTCTTC
CDR3 protein: CASSLRTGEYNEQFF

V gene: TRBV2
clone size: -
D gene: -
J gene: TRBJ2-7
CDR3 DNA: TGTGCCACCGAAGAGGGGGCGGGATCCTACGAGCAGTACTTC
CDR3 protein: CATEEGAGSYEQYF

V gene: TRBV12-3/TRBV12-4
clone size: -
D gene: TRBD2
J gene: TRBJ2-7
CDR3 DNA: TGTGCCAGCAGTTTGACGAGCGGGAGAGTCGAGCAGTACTTC
CDR3 protein: CASSLTSGRVEQYF

V gene: TRBV5-1
clone size: few
D gene: -
J gene: TRBJ2-1
CDR3 DNA: TGCGCCAGCAGCCCGCGACCAGAAAATGAGCAGTTCTTC
CDR3 protein: CASSPRPENEQFF

V gene: TRBV5-1
clone size: few
D gene: -
J gene: TRBJ1-2
CDR3 DNA: TGCGCCAGCAGCTACGACGGTCCGGGGCCCTATGGCTACACCTTC
CDR3 protein: CASSYDGPGPYGYTF

V gene: TRBV7-2
clone size: few
D gene: TRBD2
J gene: TRBJ2-7
CDR3 DNA: TGTGCCAGCAGCTTAGTGGGGGCGGGAGGGCGAGAGCAGTACTTC
CDR3 protein: CASSLVGAGGREQYF

V gene: TRBV12-3/TRBV12-4
clone size: -
D gene: -
J gene: TRBJ2-2
CDR3 DNA: TGTGCCAGCTGTTTTTTAATCGCGTGGCAGGGCACCGGGGAGCTGTTTTTT
CDR3 protein: CASCFLIAWQGTGELFF

V gene: TRBV5-6
clone size: -
D gene: -
J gene: TRBJ2-5
CDR3 DNA: TGTGCCAGCAGTCAAGGACAGATTAGAGAGACCCAGTACTTC
CDR3 protein: CASSQGQIRETQYF

V gene: TRBV20-1
clone size: -
D gene: -
J gene: TRBJ1-4
CDR3 DNA: TGCAGTGCTAGAGCACATGGGCGTGGGGAAAAACTGTTTTTT
CDR3 protein: CSARAHGRGEKLFF

V gene: TRBV2
clone size: once
D gene: -
J gene: TRBJ2-1
CDR3 DNA: TGTGCCAGCAGCCGGGACGGGAGCTCCTACAATGAGCAGTTCTTC
CDR3 protein: CASSRDGSSYNEQFF

V gene: TRBV7-9
clone size: -
D gene: -
J gene: TRBJ2-2
CDR3 DNA: TGTGCCAGCAGCTCTAACCCCGGGGCCGGGGAGCTGTTTTTT
CDR3 protein: CASSSNPGAGELFF

V gene: TRBV7-6
clone size: -
D gene: TRBD1
J gene: TRBJ2-6
CDR3 DNA: TGTGCCAGCAGCGTGACAGGGCCCCCTCTCTCTGGGGCCAACGTCCTGACTTTC
CDR3 protein: CASSVTGPPLSGANVLTF

V gene: TRBV30
clone size: few
D gene: -
J gene: TRBJ2-1
CDR3 DNA: TGTGCCTGGACGGAGGGGCATGAGCAGTTCTTC
CDR3 protein: CAWTEGHEQFF

V gene: TRBV7-2
clone size: -
D gene: -
J gene: TRBJ2-3
CDR3 DNA: TGTGCCAGCAGCTTTGAGTCACCCCCGGTGTATTTT
CDR3 protein: CASSFESPPVYF

V gene: TRBV4-3
clone size: few
D gene: -
J gene: TRBJ1-5
CDR3 DNA: TGCGCCAGCAGCCCGTTCTTGGGGAATCAGCCCCAGCATTTT
CDR3 protein: CASSPFLGNQPQHF

V gene: TRBV4-2
clone size: -
D gene: -
J gene: TRBJ2-7
CDR3 DNA: TGTGCCAGCAGCCAAGTCCTAGGGCCTGCCTCCTACGAGCAGTACTTC
CDR3 protein: CASSQVLGPASYEQYF

V gene: TRBV7-2
clone size: -
D gene: -
J gene: TRBJ1-4
CDR3 DNA: TGTGCCAGCAGCTTAGCAGGACATAATGAAAAACTGTTTTTT
CDR3 protein: CASSLAGHNEKLFF

V gene: TRBV5-1
clone size: many
D gene: -
J gene: TRBJ1-1
CDR3 DNA: TGCGCCAGCAGCTTGGTAGGTCCCGACACTGAAGCTTTCTTT
CDR3 protein: CASSLVGPDTEAFF

V gene: TRBV29-1
clone size: few
D gene: -
J gene: TRBJ2-1
CDR3 DNA: TGCAGCGTTGAAGGGCTAGCGCCTTACAATGAGCAGTTCTTC
CDR3 protein: CSVEGLAPYNEQFF

V gene: TRBV7-9
clone size: -
D gene: -
J gene: TRBJ2-1
CDR3 DNA: TGTGCCAGCAATAGATGGGGCTCCGCCTACAATGAGCAGTTCTTC
CDR3 protein: CASNRWGSAYNEQFF

V gene: TRBV29-1
clone size: many
D gene: -
J gene: TRBJ1-1
CDR3 DNA: TGCGGAATGAGGGCGGGTCGGGCCACTGAAGCTTTCTTT
CDR3 protein: CGMRAGRATEAFF

V gene: TRBV5-1
clone size: few
D gene: -
J gene: TRBJ1-2
CDR3 DNA: TGCGCCAGCAGCTTCGACAGTAACTCAGCTAACTATGGCTACACCTTC
CDR3 protein: CASSFDSNSANYGYTF

V gene: TRBV7-2
clone size: -
D gene: TRBD2
J gene: TRBJ2-3
CDR3 DNA: TGTGCCAGCAGCTCTCGGGGGGGCGTGGGCACAGATACGCAGTATTTT
CDR3 protein: CASSSRGGVGTDTQYF

V gene: TRBV5-1
clone size: -
D gene: TRBD2
J gene: TRBJ2-1
CDR3 DNA: TGCGCCAGCAGCCCCGGGGCGGGGGGCAATGAGCAGTTCTTC
CDR3 protein: CASSPGAGGNEQFF

V gene: TRBV4-1
clone size: -
D gene: TRBD1
J gene: TRBJ1-4
CDR3 DNA: TGCGCCAGCAGCCAGATACGACAGGGAGGAGGATTCACAACTAATGAAAAACTGTTTTTT
CDR3 protein: CASSQIRQGGGFTTNEKLFF

V gene: TRBV7-3
clone size: -
D gene: -
J gene: TRBJ2-1
CDR3 DNA: TGTGCCAGCAGCTTAACGCGGGGTAGCTCCTACAATGAGCAGTTCTTC
CDR3 protein: CASSLTRGSSYNEQFF

V gene: TRBV5-1
clone size: -
D gene: TRBD1
J gene: TRBJ2-7
CDR3 DNA: TGCGCCAGCAGCATAGGACAGGGATTCTACGAGCAGTACTTC
CDR3 protein: CASSIGQGFYEQYF

V gene: TRBV29-1
clone size: -
D gene: -
J gene: TRBJ1-1
CDR3 DNA: TGCAGCGTCGAGACCGGGCAGGGATTCGGCACTGAAGCTTTCTTT
CDR3 protein: CSVETGQGFGTEAFF

V gene: TRBV20-1
clone size: few
D gene: -
J gene: TRBJ1-5
CDR3 DNA: TGCAGTGCTAGGCCCTCTGGGGGACAAGGTCAGCCCCAGCATTTT
CDR3 protein: CSARPSGGQGQPQHF

V gene: TRBV29-1
clone size: many
D gene: -
J gene: TRBJ1-1
CDR3 DNA: TGCAGCACGCTTACAGGGAACACTGAAGCTTTCTTT
CDR3 protein: CSTLTGNTEAFF

V gene: TRBV3-1
clone size: -
D gene: TRBD2
J gene: TRBJ2-5
CDR3 DNA: TGTGCCAGCAGTCCCTATAGCGGGGGGACTGGGGAGACCCAGTACTTC
CDR3 protein: CASSPYSGGTGETQYF